Listed below are T cell receptor beta chains from one sample, sequenced in a study of response to subunit inactivated influenza vaccine. TCRdb ran MiXCR on the RT-PCR reads and lists one entry per CDR3 protein. The repertoire holds 610,000 or so distinct CDR3 sequences, with 12% to 15% as singletons. The sample in question was PBMCs from blood, obtained roughly 12 days after vaccination. Receptor source: a man aged 50 to 59 who received an inactivated influenza vaccine. The CDR3 runs from the conserved cysteine through the conserved F or W. The order of the fields is clone size, J gene, V gene, D gene, CDR3 DNA, CDR3 protein. D genes are given only for firm matches. A row's size may be missing; if present it is once, few, many or a size class.

clone size: .
J gene: TRBJ1-5
V gene: TRBV20-1
D gene: .
CDR3 DNA: TGCAGTGCTAGTGTTTCTCTAGACCCTCAGCCCCAGCATTTT
CDR3 protein: CSASVSLDPQPQHF

clone size: .
J gene: TRBJ2-1
V gene: TRBV6-5
D gene: TRBD1
CDR3 DNA: TGTGCCAGCAGTTACCGATTGGGACAGGGGGCAGGGAATGAGCAGTTCTTC
CDR3 protein: CASSYRLGQGAGNEQFF

clone size: .
J gene: TRBJ2-2
V gene: TRBV5-1
D gene: .
CDR3 DNA: TGCGCCAGCAGATTAAGGGTGCCCGGGGAGCTGTTTTTT
CDR3 protein: CASRLRVPGELFF

clone size: .
J gene: TRBJ1-5
V gene: TRBV20-1
D gene: TRBD1
CDR3 DNA: TGCAGTGCTATATTACAGGGGCCTAATCAGCCCCAGCATTTT
CDR3 protein: CSAILQGPNQPQHF

clone size: .
J gene: TRBJ2-1
V gene: TRBV28
D gene: TRBD1
CDR3 DNA: TGTGCCAGCAGGTGGGGGACAGGCTTCAATGAGCAGTTCTTC
CDR3 protein: CASRWGTGFNEQFF

clone size: .
J gene: TRBJ2-7
V gene: TRBV30
D gene: .
CDR3 DNA: TGTGCCTGGGCCTTACAGGACTACGAGCAGTACTTC
CDR3 protein: CAWALQDYEQYF

clone size: few
J gene: TRBJ2-2
V gene: TRBV11-3
D gene: TRBD1
CDR3 DNA: TGTGCCAGCAGCTTAGGACAGGGGGCCCTCCGGACCGGGGAGCTGTTTTTT
CDR3 protein: CASSLGQGALRTGELFF

clone size: .
J gene: TRBJ1-1
V gene: TRBV4-3
D gene: TRBD1
CDR3 DNA: TGCGCCAGCAGCCAATGGACAGGGACCGCTGAAGCTTTCTTT
CDR3 protein: CASSQWTGTAEAFF

clone size: few
J gene: TRBJ2-3
V gene: TRBV25-1
D gene: .
CDR3 DNA: TGTGCCAGCAGTGAATGGGGGGGACAGAGCACAGATACGCAGTATTTT
CDR3 protein: CASSEWGGQSTDTQYF

clone size: .
J gene: TRBJ1-4
V gene: TRBV7-8
D gene: TRBD1
CDR3 DNA: TGTGCCAGCAGGAAATTAAGACAGGGCAGCTCGGGTGAAAAACTGTTTTTT
CDR3 protein: CASRKLRQGSSGEKLFF

clone size: few
J gene: TRBJ2-1
V gene: TRBV28
D gene: TRBD1
CDR3 DNA: TGTGCCAGCAGTTTACCGGACAGGGGAAACAATGAGCAGTTCTTC
CDR3 protein: CASSLPDRGNNEQFF

clone size: .
J gene: TRBJ2-1
V gene: TRBV7-9
D gene: TRBD1
CDR3 DNA: TGTGCCAGCAGCTTCCTCGGACAGGGCTACAATGAGCAGTTCTTC
CDR3 protein: CASSFLGQGYNEQFF

clone size: few
J gene: TRBJ1-6
V gene: TRBV28
D gene: .
CDR3 DNA: TGTGCCAGCAGTTTATACAGGTCTAGCTCCTATAATTCACCCCTCCACTTT
CDR3 protein: CASSLYRSSSYNSPLHF

clone size: .
J gene: TRBJ2-1
V gene: TRBV6-5
D gene: .
CDR3 DNA: TGTGCCAGCAGTTACAAAAGGGGGGTCAGCTCCTACAATGAGCAGTTCTTC
CDR3 protein: CASSYKRGVSSYNEQFF

clone size: .
J gene: TRBJ2-2
V gene: TRBV6-1
D gene: .
CDR3 DNA: TGTGCCAGCGGACCGGGGCTAGAAACAGCCGGGGAGCTGTTTTTT
CDR3 protein: CASGPGLETAGELFF

clone size: .
J gene: TRBJ1-5
V gene: TRBV12-3/TRBV12-4
D gene: .
CDR3 DNA: TGTGCCAGCAGTTATCCGGGTCAGCCCCAGCATTTT
CDR3 protein: CASSYPGQPQHF

clone size: many
J gene: TRBJ2-5
V gene: TRBV7-2
D gene: TRBD2
CDR3 DNA: TGTGCCAGCAGCTCCACCCCAGGGCGGGGGGGGCAGACCCAGTACTTC
CDR3 protein: CASSSTPGRGGQTQYF

clone size: .
J gene: TRBJ2-5
V gene: TRBV6-5
D gene: .
CDR3 DNA: TGTGCCAGCAGTTACTCGTTGCGGAACCAAGAGACCCAGTACTTC
CDR3 protein: CASSYSLRNQETQYF

clone size: .
J gene: TRBJ2-3
V gene: TRBV6-2/TRBV6-3
D gene: TRBD2
CDR3 DNA: TGTGCCAGCAGCAGGAGAAGAGTGGGACTAAATCTTCCAGATACGCAGTATTTT
CDR3 protein: CASSRRRVGLNLPDTQYF

clone size: few
J gene: TRBJ1-1
V gene: TRBV30
D gene: .
CDR3 DNA: TGTGCCTGGAGTGTACTCGGGGGGAGGACTGAAGCTTTCTTT
CDR3 protein: CAWSVLGGRTEAFF

clone size: few
J gene: TRBJ2-2
V gene: TRBV20-1
D gene: .
CDR3 DNA: TGCAGTGCTACACCGGGACGAACGAACACCGGGGAGCTGTTTTTT
CDR3 protein: CSATPGRTNTGELFF

clone size: .
J gene: TRBJ2-1
V gene: TRBV7-2
D gene: .
CDR3 DNA: TGTGCCAGCAGCTTAGATGCCAGGGTCAATGAGCAGTTCTTC
CDR3 protein: CASSLDARVNEQFF

clone size: few
J gene: TRBJ2-1
V gene: TRBV5-1
D gene: TRBD2
CDR3 DNA: TGCGCCAGCAGCGGCCCAGCGGGAGGGCCGATTTCCAATGAGCAGTTCTTC
CDR3 protein: CASSGPAGGPISNEQFF

clone size: .
J gene: TRBJ2-2
V gene: TRBV12-3/TRBV12-4
D gene: .
CDR3 DNA: TGTGCCAGCACCTCTACAGGGAACACCGGGGAGCTGTTTTTT
CDR3 protein: CASTSTGNTGELFF

clone size: .
J gene: TRBJ2-2
V gene: TRBV24-1
D gene: .
CDR3 DNA: TGTGCCACCAGTGCGGGAGTACCCACCGGGGAGCTGTTTTTT
CDR3 protein: CATSAGVPTGELFF

clone size: .
J gene: TRBJ2-2
V gene: TRBV7-2
D gene: TRBD1
CDR3 DNA: TGTGCCAGCAGCTTAGTAGGGGGCCCGAACACCGGGGAGCTGTTTTTT
CDR3 protein: CASSLVGGPNTGELFF

clone size: .
J gene: TRBJ1-6
V gene: TRBV4-2
D gene: .
CDR3 DNA: TGTGCCAGCAGCCAAGAATTGAGGGATTCACCCCTCCACTTT
CDR3 protein: CASSQELRDSPLHF

clone size: .
J gene: TRBJ2-3
V gene: TRBV6-5
D gene: .
CDR3 DNA: TGTGCCAGCAGTTTGGGCGGAGGTGGCAGCCCAGATACGCAGTATTTT
CDR3 protein: CASSLGGGGSPDTQYF

clone size: .
J gene: TRBJ2-2
V gene: TRBV7-2
D gene: TRBD2
CDR3 DNA: TGTGCCAGCAGCCGGGTAGCGGGAGGGCCGTCCGGGGAGCTGTTTTTT
CDR3 protein: CASSRVAGGPSGELFF

clone size: .
J gene: TRBJ1-4
V gene: TRBV15
D gene: TRBD1
CDR3 DNA: TGTGCCACCAGCAGCCAAAGGACAGGATATGAAAAACTGTTTTTT
CDR3 protein: CATSSQRTGYEKLFF

clone size: many
J gene: TRBJ1-6
V gene: TRBV5-1
D gene: .
CDR3 DNA: TGCGCCAGCAGCTTGACAGGGAGCTCCTATAATTCACCCCTCCACTTT
CDR3 protein: CASSLTGSSYNSPLHF

clone size: few
J gene: TRBJ2-3
V gene: TRBV5-1
D gene: TRBD1
CDR3 DNA: TGCGCCAGCAGCTCCCTGGCCTGGACAGGGAACACAGATACGCAGTATTTT
CDR3 protein: CASSSLAWTGNTDTQYF

clone size: .
J gene: TRBJ2-3
V gene: TRBV10-3
D gene: .
CDR3 DNA: TGTGCCATCAGTGAGTCGAGGGTGTCTCGTACAGATACGCAGTATTTT
CDR3 protein: CAISESRVSRTDTQYF

clone size: many
J gene: TRBJ2-2
V gene: TRBV12-3/TRBV12-4
D gene: TRBD1
CDR3 DNA: TGTGCCAGCAGAACGACAGGGGTGAACACCGGGGAGCTGTTTTTT
CDR3 protein: CASRTTGVNTGELFF

clone size: few
J gene: TRBJ1-2
V gene: TRBV28
D gene: TRBD1
CDR3 DNA: TGTGCCAGCAGTGCACCCGACAGGGCGAACTATGGCTACACCTTC
CDR3 protein: CASSAPDRANYGYTF

clone size: .
J gene: TRBJ2-1
V gene: TRBV20-1
D gene: .
CDR3 DNA: TGCAGTGCTAAATTGGGACAATACAATGAGCAGTTCTTC
CDR3 protein: CSAKLGQYNEQFF

clone size: many
J gene: TRBJ2-2
V gene: TRBV11-2
D gene: TRBD2
CDR3 DNA: TGTGCCAGCAGCTTACGAACAGCGGGGGGGGAGCTGTTTTTT
CDR3 protein: CASSLRTAGGELFF

clone size: .
J gene: TRBJ1-2
V gene: TRBV7-2
D gene: TRBD1
CDR3 DNA: TGTGCCAGCAGCCGAGGGGACAGGGTCTATGGCTACACCTTC
CDR3 protein: CASSRGDRVYGYTF

clone size: .
J gene: TRBJ2-7
V gene: TRBV29-1
D gene: TRBD2
CDR3 DNA: TGCACGGCCGGGCTAGCGGGGGGGGAGCAGTACTTC
CDR3 protein: CTAGLAGGEQYF

clone size: .
J gene: TRBJ1-5
V gene: TRBV28
D gene: TRBD1
CDR3 DNA: TGTGCCAGCAATAAGGACAGGGCGTTCAATCAGCCCCAGCATTTT
CDR3 protein: CASNKDRAFNQPQHF

clone size: few
J gene: TRBJ1-5
V gene: TRBV2
D gene: .
CDR3 DNA: TGTGCCAGCAGTGAAATGGCAGTAAATCAGCCCCAGCATTTT
CDR3 protein: CASSEMAVNQPQHF

clone size: few
J gene: TRBJ1-2
V gene: TRBV12-3/TRBV12-4
D gene: TRBD1
CDR3 DNA: TGTGCCAGCACCCAGCGGACAGGGGGCTATGGCTACACCTTC
CDR3 protein: CASTQRTGGYGYTF

clone size: few
J gene: TRBJ2-1
V gene: TRBV15
D gene: .
CDR3 DNA: TGTGCCACCCGCCTGGGGCAGGGAGGAACCTACAATGAGCAGTTCTTC
CDR3 protein: CATRLGQGGTYNEQFF

clone size: many
J gene: TRBJ2-5
V gene: TRBV27
D gene: TRBD1
CDR3 DNA: TGTGCCAGCAGTCAAGACAGGGGGCACGAGACCCAGTACTTC
CDR3 protein: CASSQDRGHETQYF

clone size: .
J gene: TRBJ2-7
V gene: TRBV6-2/TRBV6-3
D gene: .
CDR3 DNA: TGTGCCAGCAGTCGACCCCGCGATCGCCCCTACGAGCAGTACTTC
CDR3 protein: CASSRPRDRPYEQYF

clone size: .
J gene: TRBJ2-1
V gene: TRBV11-3
D gene: .
CDR3 DNA: TGTGCCAGCAGCTTAGATCAGTATACTGAGCAGTTCTTC
CDR3 protein: CASSLDQYTEQFF

clone size: .
J gene: TRBJ2-7
V gene: TRBV29-1
D gene: TRBD2
CDR3 DNA: TGCAGCGTTGAGGGACTAGCCTACGAGCAGTACTTC
CDR3 protein: CSVEGLAYEQYF

clone size: .
J gene: TRBJ2-5
V gene: TRBV2
D gene: .
CDR3 DNA: TGTGCCAGCAGTGAATCAGGGGCAGAGACCCAGTACTTC
CDR3 protein: CASSESGAETQYF

clone size: .
J gene: TRBJ2-4
V gene: TRBV10-2
D gene: TRBD2
CDR3 DNA: TGCGCCAGCAGGATCCTTAGCGGGGGGGAGGACATTCAGTACTTC
CDR3 protein: CASRILSGGEDIQYF

clone size: .
J gene: TRBJ2-1
V gene: TRBV5-4
D gene: .
CDR3 DNA: TGTGTCACCGGGGGCGATATGGACAATGAGCAGTTCTTC
CDR3 protein: CVTGGDMDNEQFF

clone size: .
J gene: TRBJ2-3
V gene: TRBV7-8
D gene: TRBD2
CDR3 DNA: TGTGCCAGCAGCTTAGGGAGCGGGGGGTTGAATACGCAGTATTTT
CDR3 protein: CASSLGSGGLNTQYF

clone size: .
J gene: TRBJ2-5
V gene: TRBV7-2
D gene: .
CDR3 DNA: TGTGCCAGCAGCTTACCCTACCAGACCCAGTACTTC
CDR3 protein: CASSLPYQTQYF

clone size: few
J gene: TRBJ1-2
V gene: TRBV2
D gene: .
CDR3 DNA: TGTGCCAGCAGTGAAGGGAGGGCCTATGGCTACACCTTC
CDR3 protein: CASSEGRAYGYTF

clone size: .
J gene: TRBJ1-6
V gene: TRBV7-9
D gene: .
CDR3 DNA: TGTGCCAGCAGCTTAGCATCCGATAATTCACCCCTCCACTTT
CDR3 protein: CASSLASDNSPLHF

clone size: .
J gene: TRBJ2-5
V gene: TRBV12-3/TRBV12-4
D gene: TRBD2
CDR3 DNA: TGTGCCAGCAGTTTGAACGGGGGGGGACAAGAGACCCAGTACTTC
CDR3 protein: CASSLNGGGQETQYF

clone size: many
J gene: TRBJ2-7
V gene: TRBV29-1
D gene: TRBD2
CDR3 DNA: TGCAGCGCCCGACTAGCGGGGGGCTACGAGCAGTACTTC
CDR3 protein: CSARLAGGYEQYF

clone size: few
J gene: TRBJ1-1
V gene: TRBV29-1
D gene: .
CDR3 DNA: TGCAGCGTTGAAATCGGGATGAACACTGAAGCTTTCTTT
CDR3 protein: CSVEIGMNTEAFF

clone size: .
J gene: TRBJ2-5
V gene: TRBV20-1
D gene: TRBD2
CDR3 DNA: TGCAGTGCTAGAGGGGGGACTAGCGGGGTACTCCTACAAGAGACCCAGTACTTC
CDR3 protein: CSARGGTSGVLLQETQYF